This TCR beta chain was sequenced during a study of T cell repertoires in cytomegalovirus infection. MiXCR, applied by TCRdb to the reads, yields one record per CDR3 protein. The sample holds 290,000 or so distinct CDR3 sequences, around 10% seen once. Germline CDR1 reads SSHAT; CDR2 reads FNYEAQ (reference sequence). This CDR3 region has 15 residues. This clonotype was detected many times. At one end the junction does not follow the germline gene, possibly because of a read error. The sequenced sample was PBMCs. This sequence joins TRBV7-7 and TRBJ2-1; D ambiguous. The TCR was taken from a human donor in good health (CMV status not recorded). Some clones in this sample may be carry-over from other donors' samples. The CDR3 DNA sequence: TGTGCTAGCAGCCTGGGATTCAGCTCCTACAATGAGCAGTTCTTC. It codes for CASSLGFSSYNEQFF.